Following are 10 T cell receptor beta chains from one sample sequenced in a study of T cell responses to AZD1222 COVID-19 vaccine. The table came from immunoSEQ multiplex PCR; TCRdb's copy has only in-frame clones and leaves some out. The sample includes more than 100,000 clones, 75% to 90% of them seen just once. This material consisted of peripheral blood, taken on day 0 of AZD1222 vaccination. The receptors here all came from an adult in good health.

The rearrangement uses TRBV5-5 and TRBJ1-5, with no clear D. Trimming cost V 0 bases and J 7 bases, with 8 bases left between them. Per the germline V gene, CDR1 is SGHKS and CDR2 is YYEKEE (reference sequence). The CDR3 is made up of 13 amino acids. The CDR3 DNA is TGTGCCAGCAGCTTGGCCTCTGGACAGCCCCAGCATTTT. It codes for CASSLASGQPQHF.

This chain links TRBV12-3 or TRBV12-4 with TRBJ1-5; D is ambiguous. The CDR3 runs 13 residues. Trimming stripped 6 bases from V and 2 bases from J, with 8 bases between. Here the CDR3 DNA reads TGTGCCAGCAGGGGTTTTGGCAATCAGCCCCAGCATTTT. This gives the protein CASRGFGNQPQHF.

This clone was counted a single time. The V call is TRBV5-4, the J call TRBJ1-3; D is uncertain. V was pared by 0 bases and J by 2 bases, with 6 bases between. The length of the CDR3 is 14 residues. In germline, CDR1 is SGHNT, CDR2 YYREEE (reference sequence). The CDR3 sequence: CASSLEGTGNTIYF. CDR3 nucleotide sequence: TGTGCCAGCAGCTTGGAAGGGACTGGAAACACCATATATTTT.

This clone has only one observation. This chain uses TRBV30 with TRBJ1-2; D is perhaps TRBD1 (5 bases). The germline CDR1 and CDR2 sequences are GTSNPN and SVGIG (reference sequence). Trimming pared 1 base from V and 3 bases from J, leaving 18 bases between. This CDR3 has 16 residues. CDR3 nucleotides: TGTGCCTGGAGTGGGGTGGAGACAGAAGACCACTATGGCTACACCTTC. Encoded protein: CAWSGVETEDHYGYTF.

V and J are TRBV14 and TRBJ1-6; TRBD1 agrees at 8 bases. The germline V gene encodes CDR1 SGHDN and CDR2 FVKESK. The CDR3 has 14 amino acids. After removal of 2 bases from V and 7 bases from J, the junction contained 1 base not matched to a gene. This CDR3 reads CASSQTGGNSPLHF. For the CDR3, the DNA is TGTGCCAGCAGCCAAACAGGGGGGAATTCACCCCTCCACTTT.

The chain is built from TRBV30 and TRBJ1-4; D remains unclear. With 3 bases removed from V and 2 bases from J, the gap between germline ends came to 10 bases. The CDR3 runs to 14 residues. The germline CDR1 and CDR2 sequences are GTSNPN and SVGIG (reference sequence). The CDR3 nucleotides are TGTGCCTGGAGGCATAGGGATACTAATGAAAAACTGTTTTTT. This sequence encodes CAWRHRDTNEKLFF.

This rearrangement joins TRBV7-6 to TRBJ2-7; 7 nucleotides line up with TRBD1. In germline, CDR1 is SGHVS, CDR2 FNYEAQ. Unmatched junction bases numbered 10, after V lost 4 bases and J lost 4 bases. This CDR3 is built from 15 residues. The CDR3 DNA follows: TGTGCCAGCAGCTCCCAAAACGGGACAGATTACGAGCAGTACTTC. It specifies CASSSQNGTDYEQYF.

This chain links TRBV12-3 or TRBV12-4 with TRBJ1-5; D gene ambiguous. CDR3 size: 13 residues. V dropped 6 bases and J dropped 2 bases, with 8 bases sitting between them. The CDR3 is CASRVGGNQPQHF. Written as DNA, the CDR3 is TGTGCCAGCAGGGTGGGTGGCAATCAGCCCCAGCATTTT.

In nucleotides, the CDR3 is TGTGCCAGTAGTATTAGCCCCGGGGGGCCTGGGGAAAAACTGTTTTTT. Translation gives CASSISPGGPGEKLFF. The chain links TRBV19 to TRBJ1-4; TRBD1 might be the D (6 bases). The germline V gene has CDR1 LNHDA and CDR2 SQIVND (reference sequence). V was cut by 3 bases and J by 8 bases, with 19 bases left in between. This CDR3 region has 16 residues. The full variable domain, rest sourced from reference TRBV19 and TRBJ1-4, is DGGITQSPKYLFRKEGQNVTLSCEQNLNHDAMYWYRQDPGQGLRLIYYSQIVNDFQKGDIAEGYSVSREKKESFPLTVTSAQKNPTAFYLCASSISPGGPGEKLFFGSGTQLSVL.

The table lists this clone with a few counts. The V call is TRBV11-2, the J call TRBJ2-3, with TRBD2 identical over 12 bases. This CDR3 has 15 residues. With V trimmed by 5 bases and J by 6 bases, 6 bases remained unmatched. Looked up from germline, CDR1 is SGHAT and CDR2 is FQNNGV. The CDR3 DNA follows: TGTGCCAGCAGCACGCCTAGCGGGGGGGCCGATACGCAGTATTTT. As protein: CASSTPSGGADTQYF.